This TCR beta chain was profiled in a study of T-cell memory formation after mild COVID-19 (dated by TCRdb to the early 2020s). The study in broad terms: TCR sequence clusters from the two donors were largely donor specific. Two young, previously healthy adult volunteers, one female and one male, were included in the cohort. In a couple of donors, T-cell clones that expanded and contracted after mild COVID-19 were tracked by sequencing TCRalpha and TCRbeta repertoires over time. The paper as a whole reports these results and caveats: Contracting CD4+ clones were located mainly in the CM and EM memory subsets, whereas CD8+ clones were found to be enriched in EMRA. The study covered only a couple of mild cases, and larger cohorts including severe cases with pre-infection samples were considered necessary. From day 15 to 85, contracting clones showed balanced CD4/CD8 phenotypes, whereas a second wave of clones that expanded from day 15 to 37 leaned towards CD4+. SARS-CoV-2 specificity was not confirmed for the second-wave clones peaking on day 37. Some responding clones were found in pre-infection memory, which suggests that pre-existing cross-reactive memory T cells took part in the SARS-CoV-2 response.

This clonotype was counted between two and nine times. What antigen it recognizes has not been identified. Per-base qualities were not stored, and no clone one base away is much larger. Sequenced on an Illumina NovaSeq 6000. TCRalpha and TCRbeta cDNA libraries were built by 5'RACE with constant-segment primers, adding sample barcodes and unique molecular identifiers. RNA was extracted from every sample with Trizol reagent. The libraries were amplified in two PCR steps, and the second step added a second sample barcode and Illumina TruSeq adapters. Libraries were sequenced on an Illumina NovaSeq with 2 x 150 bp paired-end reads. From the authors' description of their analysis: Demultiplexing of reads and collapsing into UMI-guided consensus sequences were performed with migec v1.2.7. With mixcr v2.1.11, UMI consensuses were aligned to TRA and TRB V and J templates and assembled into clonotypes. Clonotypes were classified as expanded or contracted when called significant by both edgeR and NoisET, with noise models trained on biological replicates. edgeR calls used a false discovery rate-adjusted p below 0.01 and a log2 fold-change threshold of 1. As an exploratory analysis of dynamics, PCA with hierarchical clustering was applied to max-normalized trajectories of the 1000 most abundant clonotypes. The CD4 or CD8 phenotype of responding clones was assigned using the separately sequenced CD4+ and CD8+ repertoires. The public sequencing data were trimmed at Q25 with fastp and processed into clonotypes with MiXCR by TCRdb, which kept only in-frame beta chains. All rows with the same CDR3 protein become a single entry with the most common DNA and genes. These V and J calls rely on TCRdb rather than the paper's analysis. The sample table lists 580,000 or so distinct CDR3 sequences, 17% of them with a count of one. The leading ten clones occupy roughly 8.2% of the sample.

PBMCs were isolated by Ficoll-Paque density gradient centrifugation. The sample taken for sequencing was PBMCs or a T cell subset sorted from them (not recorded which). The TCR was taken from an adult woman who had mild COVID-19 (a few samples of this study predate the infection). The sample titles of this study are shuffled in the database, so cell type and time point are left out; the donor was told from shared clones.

The DNA sequence reads TGTGCCAGCATATCAATCGGGCACAACCCCTACGAGCAGTACTTC. This is translated as CASISIGHNPYEQYF. The receptor chain draws on TRBV6-5 and TRBJ2-7, with the identity of the D gene unclear. The CDR3 numbers 15 residues from cysteine through phenylalanine. The sequence is cut down to CDR3 DNA, 45 bases in frame from base 1. Taken from the germline V gene, the CDR1 and CDR2 loops are MNHEY and SVGAGI. Trimming removed 7 bases from V and 2 bases from J, leaving 18 bases between the germline ends.